This T cell receptor (beta chain) originates from a study of blood T cell repertoires in COVID-19. Study background: Donors in the United States, Italy and Spain gave samples during acute or convalescent COVID-19.

Generated by immunoSEQ multiplex PCR, the TCRdb table keeps only in-frame clones and is missing some. The top ten clones hold over 0.95% of a sample with about 370,000 clones, 75% to 90% of them seen once. Enrollees, about 18 to 89 years old, lived in 20 to 25 US areas. There are 14 residues in the CDR3. Looked up from germline, CDR1 is SGHDN and CDR2 is FVKESK. Trimming took 2 bases from V and 4 from J; bases not matched to a gene: 4. Sequenced: PBMCs or T cells enriched from blood (not recorded which). This TCR derives from a man aged 18 to 35 who had recovered from COVID-19. J is TRBJ2-7 and V is TRBV14, with 8 bases fitting TRBD2. The CDR3 DNA follows: TGTGCCAGCAGCCAATTAGCGGGATTTTACGAGCAGTACTTC. Protein: CASSQLAGFYEQYF.